Listed below are T cell receptor beta chains from one sample, sequenced in a study. TCRdb fed the RT-PCR reads into MiXCR, producing one record per CDR3 protein. The sample lists 550,000 to 750,000 distinct CDR3 sequences, approximately 15% occurring once. Sequenced sample: memory CD4+ T cells from blood. Receptor source: a female donor in good health, serving as a healthy control. The CDR3 runs from the conserved cysteine through the conserved F or W. The order of the fields is CDR3 DNA, CDR3 protein, V gene, J gene, D gene, clone size. The D gene is left open where the match is weak. Only some rows state a clone size, as once, few, many or a class for expanded clones.

CDR3nt: TGTGCCAGCAGCCCAGAGTGGACAGGGGCGAGTGGCTACACCTTC
CDR3aa: CASSPEWTGASGYTF
v_gene: TRBV5-4
j_gene: TRBJ1-2
d_gene: TRBD1
abundance: NA

CDR3nt: TGTGCCACCAGTGGTATAGCGGGGGGGACAGATACGCAGTATTTT
CDR3aa: CATSGIAGGTDTQYF
v_gene: TRBV24-1
j_gene: TRBJ2-3
d_gene: TRBD2
abundance: NA

CDR3nt: TGCAGTGCTAGTACGTCCACTGAAGCTTTCTTT
CDR3aa: CSASTSTEAFF
v_gene: TRBV20-1
j_gene: TRBJ1-1
d_gene: NA
abundance: NA

CDR3nt: TGCAGCGTTGATGTGGGGACAGATACGCAGTATTTT
CDR3aa: CSVDVGTDTQYF
v_gene: TRBV29-1
j_gene: TRBJ2-3
d_gene: NA
abundance: many

CDR3nt: TGTGCCAGCAGCCCAGCTCGGCAGGATGAGCAGTTCTTC
CDR3aa: CASSPARQDEQFF
v_gene: TRBV9
j_gene: TRBJ2-1
d_gene: NA
abundance: few

CDR3nt: TGTGCCAGCAGTTACTCGTCGGGGGGCGACACTGAAGCTTTCTTT
CDR3aa: CASSYSSGGDTEAFF
v_gene: TRBV6-5
j_gene: TRBJ1-1
d_gene: NA
abundance: few

CDR3nt: TGTGCCACCAGTGTCGGGACTACCTCCTACAATGAGCAGTTCTTC
CDR3aa: CATSVGTTSYNEQFF
v_gene: TRBV24-1
j_gene: TRBJ2-1
d_gene: TRBD2
abundance: NA

CDR3nt: TGTGCCAGCAGTGTACAGGCCCAAGAGACCCAGTACTTC
CDR3aa: CASSVQAQETQYF
v_gene: TRBV6-1
j_gene: TRBJ2-5
d_gene: NA
abundance: few

CDR3nt: TGTGCCAGCAGCCAAGGGGGCCCAGACCAAGAGACCCAGTACTTC
CDR3aa: CASSQGGPDQETQYF
v_gene: TRBV4-2
j_gene: TRBJ2-5
d_gene: NA
abundance: NA

CDR3nt: TGCGCCAGCAGCCAAGAAAGGTGGACTAGCGGGGTCACAGATACGCAGTATTTT
CDR3aa: CASSQERWTSGVTDTQYF
v_gene: TRBV4-3
j_gene: TRBJ2-3
d_gene: TRBD2
abundance: few

CDR3nt: TGTGCCAGCAGTGACGCTGACTATGGCTACACCTTC
CDR3aa: CASSDADYGYTF
v_gene: TRBV2
j_gene: TRBJ1-2
d_gene: NA
abundance: NA

CDR3nt: TGTGCCATCAGTCCGTCGAACACCGGGGAGCTGTTTTTT
CDR3aa: CAISPSNTGELFF
v_gene: TRBV10-3
j_gene: TRBJ2-2
d_gene: NA
abundance: many

CDR3nt: TGCGCCAGCAGCTTGGACAGTGAGCAGTTCTTC
CDR3aa: CASSLDSEQFF
v_gene: TRBV5-1
j_gene: TRBJ2-1
d_gene: NA
abundance: many

CDR3nt: TGCGCCAGCAGCCAAGATTACCGTATTGGCAATCAGCCCCAGCATTTT
CDR3aa: CASSQDYRIGNQPQHF
v_gene: TRBV4-3
j_gene: TRBJ1-5
d_gene: NA
abundance: many

CDR3nt: TGTGCCAGCAGTAAGGACGGCTCGAACACCGGGGAGCTGTTTTTT
CDR3aa: CASSKDGSNTGELFF
v_gene: TRBV27
j_gene: TRBJ2-2
d_gene: NA
abundance: few

CDR3nt: TGTGCCAGCAATGGAGCGGGGAGCACAGATACGCAGTATTTT
CDR3aa: CASNGAGSTDTQYF
v_gene: TRBV2
j_gene: TRBJ2-3
d_gene: TRBD2
abundance: NA

CDR3nt: TGCGCCAGCAGCCAAGATAGAGCCATGAACACTGAAGCTTTCTTT
CDR3aa: CASSQDRAMNTEAFF
v_gene: TRBV4-3
j_gene: TRBJ1-1
d_gene: NA
abundance: few

CDR3nt: TGTGCCAGCAGCTCCCGAGCCGGGGGGATCCAAGGTGAGCAGTTCTTC
CDR3aa: CASSSRAGGIQGEQFF
v_gene: TRBV9
j_gene: TRBJ2-1
d_gene: TRBD2
abundance: few

CDR3nt: TGCAGTGCTAGAGATTACAGGGGGCAACTTCAGCCCCAGCATTTT
CDR3aa: CSARDYRGQLQPQHF
v_gene: TRBV20-1
j_gene: TRBJ1-5
d_gene: TRBD1
abundance: few

CDR3nt: TGTGCCAGCAGTCTAAAGTCTGAGCAGTTCTTC
CDR3aa: CASSLKSEQFF
v_gene: TRBV12-3/TRBV12-4
j_gene: TRBJ2-1
d_gene: NA
abundance: many

CDR3nt: TGTGCCAGCAGTGCCTTGGGTCAGCCCCAGCATTTT
CDR3aa: CASSALGQPQHF
v_gene: TRBV6-5
j_gene: TRBJ1-5
d_gene: NA
abundance: many

CDR3nt: TGTGCCAGCAGCTTAGATGGCTTCGGTAGCACGCCGGGGACCCAGTACTTC
CDR3aa: CASSLDGFGSTPGTQYF
v_gene: TRBV11-2
j_gene: TRBJ2-5
d_gene: NA
abundance: NA

CDR3nt: TGCGCCAGCAGCCAAAACCCGGGACTAGCGGGAGGTCACACCGGGGAGCTGTTTTTT
CDR3aa: CASSQNPGLAGGHTGELFF
v_gene: TRBV4-3
j_gene: TRBJ2-2
d_gene: TRBD2
abundance: few

CDR3nt: TGCAGTGCTCCCGAGCGGGGGCGGGGAAACATTCAGTACTTC
CDR3aa: CSAPERGRGNIQYF
v_gene: TRBV20-1
j_gene: TRBJ2-4
d_gene: TRBD2
abundance: many

CDR3nt: TGTGCCAGCAGTGAAATAGCGGCGGATACGCAGTATTTT
CDR3aa: CASSEIAADTQYF
v_gene: TRBV6-1
j_gene: TRBJ2-3
d_gene: NA
abundance: NA

CDR3nt: TGTGCCTCACAGTGGACTGAAGCTTTCTTT
CDR3aa: CASQWTEAFF
v_gene: TRBV30
j_gene: TRBJ1-1
d_gene: NA
abundance: NA

CDR3nt: TGCAGCGTCCCCGGGACAGGGGGCAGAAGGACTGAAGCTTTCTTT
CDR3aa: CSVPGTGGRRTEAFF
v_gene: TRBV29-1
j_gene: TRBJ1-1
d_gene: TRBD1
abundance: NA

CDR3nt: TGTGCCAGCAGCCCTACAGGGGGCGCGAGTCAGCCCCAGCATTTT
CDR3aa: CASSPTGGASQPQHF
v_gene: TRBV9
j_gene: TRBJ1-5
d_gene: TRBD1
abundance: few

CDR3nt: TGTGCCAGCAGCTTACAAGGGACTAGCGGGACATGGAATGAGCAGTTCTTC
CDR3aa: CASSLQGTSGTWNEQFF
v_gene: TRBV7-3
j_gene: TRBJ2-1
d_gene: TRBD2
abundance: few

CDR3nt: TGCAGTGCTTCAAGACAGGGGGCAAAGACCCAGTACTTC
CDR3aa: CSASRQGAKTQYF
v_gene: TRBV20-1
j_gene: TRBJ2-5
d_gene: TRBD1
abundance: few

CDR3nt: TGCAGTGCTAGAACCGGGACAGGCGATTTTGGCGAGCAGTACTTC
CDR3aa: CSARTGTGDFGEQYF
v_gene: TRBV20-1
j_gene: TRBJ2-7
d_gene: TRBD1
abundance: NA

CDR3nt: TGTGCCAGCAGACAAGTAGACGGGGGGACTGGAAATGGCTACACCTTC
CDR3aa: CASRQVDGGTGNGYTF
v_gene: TRBV3-1
j_gene: TRBJ1-2
d_gene: NA
abundance: few

CDR3nt: TGTGCCAGCAGTGCGGGACAGGACGGGCCCCAGCATTTT
CDR3aa: CASSAGQDGPQHF
v_gene: TRBV12-3/TRBV12-4
j_gene: TRBJ1-5
d_gene: TRBD1
abundance: many

CDR3nt: TGTGCCAGCAGCTTAAGGCCACCTTCATACTCAGATACGCAGTATTTT
CDR3aa: CASSLRPPSYSDTQYF
v_gene: TRBV7-2
j_gene: TRBJ2-3
d_gene: NA
abundance: few

CDR3nt: TGTGCCAGCAGTTTATGGCTAGCGGGAGGTAATGAGCAGTTCTTC
CDR3aa: CASSLWLAGGNEQFF
v_gene: TRBV27
j_gene: TRBJ2-1
d_gene: TRBD2
abundance: many

CDR3nt: TGTGCCAGCAGCAAAAGGACAACTAATGAAAAACTGTTTTTT
CDR3aa: CASSKRTTNEKLFF
v_gene: TRBV6-2/TRBV6-3
j_gene: TRBJ1-4
d_gene: NA
abundance: NA

CDR3nt: TGTGCCAGCAGCCTCGGACTAGCGGGAGGGCGCGAGCAGTTCTTC
CDR3aa: CASSLGLAGGREQFF
v_gene: TRBV3-1
j_gene: TRBJ2-1
d_gene: TRBD2
abundance: NA

CDR3nt: TGCGCCAGCAGCTTGCGTCTCCCGGCACTGTACAATGAGCAGTTCTTC
CDR3aa: CASSLRLPALYNEQFF
v_gene: TRBV5-1
j_gene: TRBJ2-1
d_gene: NA
abundance: many

CDR3nt: TGTGCCAGCAGCCCAAGGACGACAGGGAGGCCGTTCTTC
CDR3aa: CASSPRTTGRPFF
v_gene: TRBV3-1
j_gene: TRBJ2-1
d_gene: NA
abundance: NA

CDR3nt: NA
CDR3aa: CATSDFGSGLGYNEQFF
v_gene: TRBV24-1
j_gene: TRBJ2-1
d_gene: NA
abundance: many

CDR3nt: TGCAGTGCTAGAGACAGGAGAATCAACACCGGGGAGCTGTTTTTT
CDR3aa: CSARDRRINTGELFF
v_gene: TRBV20-1
j_gene: TRBJ2-2
d_gene: NA
abundance: NA

CDR3nt: TGTGCCAGCAGTTACGCCGACAGGGTTGGCTACACCTTC
CDR3aa: CASSYADRVGYTF
v_gene: TRBV6-5
j_gene: TRBJ1-2
d_gene: TRBD1
abundance: few

CDR3nt: TGCGCCAGCAGCTTACAGACTAGCGGAAACAATGAGCAGTTCTTC
CDR3aa: CASSLQTSGNNEQFF
v_gene: TRBV5-1
j_gene: TRBJ2-1
d_gene: TRBD2
abundance: NA

CDR3nt: TGTGCCAGCAGTGCCCGAGAGGCAGACAGTAGAGAGACCCAGTACTTC
CDR3aa: CASSAREADSRETQYF
v_gene: TRBV6-1
j_gene: TRBJ2-5
d_gene: NA
abundance: few

CDR3nt: TGCGCCAGCAGTGAGACAGGGGTCGGTGAAGCTTTCTTT
CDR3aa: CASSETGVGEAFF
v_gene: TRBV10-2
j_gene: TRBJ1-1
d_gene: TRBD1
abundance: many

CDR3nt: TGTGCCAGCAGTTGGGACCCACGGCGCGAGCAGTACTTC
CDR3aa: CASSWDPRREQYF
v_gene: TRBV12-3/TRBV12-4
j_gene: TRBJ2-7
d_gene: NA
abundance: many

CDR3nt: TGCAGTGCTAGAGCCCCCTCGGGACTGAACACTGAAGCTTTCTTT
CDR3aa: CSARAPSGLNTEAFF
v_gene: TRBV20-1
j_gene: TRBJ1-1
d_gene: NA
abundance: NA

CDR3nt: TGTGCCAGCAGCTTAGAAAATTCCCTCTCCTACAATGAGCAGTTCTTC
CDR3aa: CASSLENSLSYNEQFF
v_gene: TRBV7-2
j_gene: TRBJ2-1
d_gene: NA
abundance: once

CDR3nt: TGTGCCAGCAGCTTACCTATGCAAAATTCACCCCTCCACTTT
CDR3aa: CASSLPMQNSPLHF
v_gene: TRBV28
j_gene: TRBJ1-6
d_gene: NA
abundance: NA

CDR3nt: TGTGCCAGCAGTTCGATCCCAGGGGGGACTGAAGCTTTCTTT
CDR3aa: CASSSIPGGTEAFF
v_gene: TRBV6-5
j_gene: TRBJ1-1
d_gene: TRBD1
abundance: many

CDR3nt: TGCGCCAGCAGCTTATTAACGGGAGTAGCCGGGGAGCTGTTTTTT
CDR3aa: CASSLLTGVAGELFF
v_gene: TRBV5-1
j_gene: TRBJ2-2
d_gene: NA
abundance: few

CDR3nt: TGTGCCAGCAGTAATGGGTACGAGCAGTACTTC
CDR3aa: CASSNGYEQYF
v_gene: TRBV28
j_gene: TRBJ2-7
d_gene: NA
abundance: many

CDR3nt: TGTGCCAGCAGCGCCATGTCCGGGACCAGAGACGAGCAGTACTTC
CDR3aa: CASSAMSGTRDEQYF
v_gene: TRBV9
j_gene: TRBJ2-7
d_gene: NA
abundance: few

CDR3nt: TGTGCCAGCAGCTCGGGACTCCCAGGGACCCAGTACTTC
CDR3aa: CASSSGLPGTQYF
v_gene: TRBV11-2
j_gene: TRBJ2-5
d_gene: NA
abundance: NA

CDR3nt: TGTGCCAGCAGAGCTCTAGCGGCGAACACCGGGGAGCTGTTTTTT
CDR3aa: CASRALAANTGELFF
v_gene: TRBV7-2
j_gene: TRBJ2-2
d_gene: TRBD2
abundance: NA

CDR3nt: TGTGCCAGCAGGACAACATCCCTAAATGAGCAGTTCTTC
CDR3aa: CASRTTSLNEQFF
v_gene: TRBV27
j_gene: TRBJ2-1
d_gene: NA
abundance: NA

CDR3nt: TGTGCCATCAGTGAGCCGGGACAGGCCGGCACTGAAGCTTTCTTT
CDR3aa: CAISEPGQAGTEAFF
v_gene: TRBV10-3
j_gene: TRBJ1-1
d_gene: TRBD1
abundance: NA

CDR3nt: TGTGCCAGCAGCGCTAGCGGGAGGAGCAAAAATGAGCAGTTCTTC
CDR3aa: CASSASGRSKNEQFF
v_gene: TRBV28
j_gene: TRBJ2-1
d_gene: TRBD2
abundance: few

CDR3nt: TGTGCCAGCAGCCCCGGGGACAGGGCAGCAGATACGCAGTATTTT
CDR3aa: CASSPGDRAADTQYF
v_gene: TRBV7-2
j_gene: TRBJ2-3
d_gene: TRBD1
abundance: NA